The 4 T cell receptor beta chains listed next were all sequenced from one sample in a study of tumor and adjacent non-tumor tissue in lung cancer. RNA was extracted from bulk tissue without any cell sorting. This non-tumor lung sample came from over 3 cm beyond the tumor edge. The library came from three nested PCR rounds adapted from ARM-PCR protocols. Each CDR3 protein gets one entry after TCRdb re-called the multiplex PCR reads with MiXCR. The data hold approximately 120,000 distinct CDR3 sequences, with 50% to 70% observed a single time. The sample consisted of distant non-tumor lung tissue. These receptors were taken from a man in his fifties or sixties with non-small cell lung cancer.

With respect to this clonotype: A junction end diverges from the germline sequence, so it may reflect a read error. The chain carries TRBV12-5 and TRBJ1-1; D is uncertain. The CDR3 sequence is 14 residues long. From germline, CDR1 is LGHNT and CDR2 FRNRAP. The CDR3 DNA sequence: TGTACTAGTGGTTTGTCAGGTCTGGGCACTGAAGCTTTCTTT. Protein product: CTSGLSGLGTEAFF.

This clonotype was seen only a few times. This may be a read error, as it is one base from a much larger clone. This chain joins TRBV6-2 or TRBV6-3 and TRBJ2-7; D call uncertain. CDR3 length: 12 residues. The V gene's germline CDR1 is MNHEY and CDR2 SVGEGT. The CDR3: CASSDSSYEQHF. In nucleotides, the CDR3 is TGTGCCAGCAGTGACTCCTCCTACGAGCAGCACTTC.

This chain uses TRBV11-1 with TRBJ2-2; 7 bases line up with TRBD1. Losses at the gene ends were 5 bases for V and 3 bases for J; bases not matched to a gene: 12. In germline, CDR1 is SGHAT, CDR2 FQDESV (reference sequence). This CDR3 spans 17 amino acids. The CDR3 DNA follows: TGTGCCAGCAGCGCACGACAGGGATATTCCGACACCGGGGAGCTGTTTTTT. It specifies CASSARQGYSDTGELFF.

Concerning this clonotype: At one of its ends the junction is not consistent with the germline gene, which may arise from a read error. The CDR3 DNA follows: TGTGCCAGCAGCCCCCGTACTAGCGTGGTGTGGGAGACCCAATACTTC. The encoded protein is CASSPRTSVVWETQYF. The V call is TRBV11-2, the J call TRBJ2-5; 7 bases map to TRBD2. The CDR3 consists of 16 residues. Germline V gene data show CDR1 as SGHAT and CDR2 as FQNNGV.